Listed below are T cell receptor beta chains from one sample, sequenced in a study of T-cell reconstitution after alpha-beta-depleted transplantation in children. Each CDR3 protein gets one entry after TCRdb re-called the PCR reads with MiXCR. This sample has 360,000 or so distinct CDR3 sequences, with roughly 20% found just once. Here the sequenced sample was PBMCs from the stem cell graft donor, taken from the stem cell graft. The receptor set was obtained from a human donor who donated a stem cell graft to a child with acute myeloid leukemia. The CDR3 runs from the conserved cysteine through the conserved F or W. The D gene is left open where the match is weak. Not every row has a clone size; where given, it reads once, few, many or a size class.

- | TRBJ2-3 | TRBV20-1 | - | 15 | TGCAGTGCTATCGACGGGACTGCTAGCACAGATACGCAGTATTTT | CSAIDGTASTDTQYF
- | TRBJ1-5 | TRBV4-1 | few | 15 | TGCGCCAGCAGCCAAGGTGATAGTAGCAATCAGCCCCAGCATTTT | CASSQGDSSNQPQHF
- | TRBJ2-7 | TRBV12-3/TRBV12-4 | many | 15 | TGTGCCAGCAGAACCCTGGGCTCAGCAGGGAACGAGCAGTACTTC | CASRTLGSAGNEQYF
- | TRBJ1-4 | TRBV15 | - | 15 | TGTGCCACCAGCAGAGACCGGCAGGGAAATGAAAAACTGTTTTTT | CATSRDRQGNEKLFF
- | TRBJ1-5 | TRBV4-2 | - | 12 | TGTGCCAGCAGCCGCTACAATCAGCCCCAGCATTTT | CASSRYNQPQHF
TRBD2 | TRBJ2-7 | TRBV5-4 | few | 16 | TGTGCCAGCAGCCTGTCGCCGGGAGCGGGAGGTTACGAGCAGTACTTC | CASSLSPGAGGYEQYF
- | TRBJ2-7 | TRBV29-1 | - | 12 | TGCAGCGTTGAAGATCTGGAGTACGAGCAGTACTTC | CSVEDLEYEQYF
TRBD2 | TRBJ2-1 | TRBV12-3/TRBV12-4 | many | 15 | TGTGCCAGCAGTCCCAGACTAGCGGGAGGGCATGAGCAGTTCTTC | CASSPRLAGGHEQFF
- | TRBJ2-1 | TRBV21-1 | few | 17 | TGTGCCAGCAGCGAAGAAAGGTTGGGGGTGCTTTACAATGAGCAGTTCTTC | CASSEERLGVLYNEQFF
- | TRBJ1-2 | TRBV20-1 | many | 14 | TGCAGTGCTGGAGGGGACCGTCTATACTATGGCTACACCTTC | CSAGGDRLYYGYTF
- | TRBJ2-2 | TRBV4-1 | - | 11 | TGCGCCAGCAGCCAAGGGTTTGAGCTGTTTTTT | CASSQGFELFF
- | TRBJ1-1 | TRBV29-1 | - | 14 | TGCAGCGTTGGGGGGTATATTGGGAACACTGAAGCTTTCTTT | CSVGGYIGNTEAFF
TRBD1 | TRBJ1-1 | TRBV28 | - | 16 | TGTGCCAGCAGTTTCGAGGACAGGGGGCGAAACACTGAAGCTTTCTTT | CASSFEDRGRNTEAFF
TRBD1 | TRBJ1-5 | TRBV12-3/TRBV12-4 | few | 15 | TGTGCCAGCAGGTGGGAGGGGGCGAGCAATCAGCCCCAGCATTTT | CASRWEGASNQPQHF
- | TRBJ2-3 | TRBV7-2 | many | 15 | TGTGCCAGCAGCCCGCGGAGTACTAGCACAGATACGCAGTATTTT | CASSPRSTSTDTQYF
TRBD1 | TRBJ2-3 | TRBV25-1 | - | 14 | TGTGCCAGCACCGGGACAGGGGTGACAGATACGCAGTATTTT | CASTGTGVTDTQYF
- | TRBJ2-5 | TRBV5-5 | few | 11 | TGTGCCAGCAGCTTGGAGGGTGACCAGTACTTC | CASSLEGDQYF
- | TRBJ2-3 | TRBV9 | few | 13 | TGTGCCAGCAGCCCCATTTTGAGGGATACGCAGTATTTT | CASSPILRDTQYF
TRBD2 | TRBJ2-1 | TRBV7-6 | few | 15 | TGTGCCAGCAGCTTAGGGGGAGGGTTCTACAATGAGCAGTTCTTC | CASSLGGGFYNEQFF
- | TRBJ2-2 | TRBV12-3/TRBV12-4 | - | 16 | TGTGCCAGCAGTTTACCGCCAGGGAGGACCACCGGGGAGCTGTTTTTT | CASSLPPGRTTGELFF
- | TRBJ2-3 | TRBV20-1 | few | 13 | TGCAGTGCCATCTCCCCCAGCACAGATACGCAGTATTTT | CSAISPSTDTQYF
- | TRBJ1-1 | TRBV12-3/TRBV12-4 | - | 12 | TGTGCCAGCACTCCCAGTACCACTTCAGCTTTCTTT | CASTPSTTSAFF
- | TRBJ2-1 | TRBV29-1 | many | 11 | TGCAGCGTTGAAGCCGGATATGAGCAGTTCTTC | CSVEAGYEQFF
TRBD2 | TRBJ2-1 | TRBV24-1 | many | 15 | TGTGCCACCAGTGTCGGACTAGCGGCGTCCATTGAGCAGTTCTTC | CATSVGLAASIEQFF
TRBD2 | TRBJ2-1 | TRBV24-1 | many | 16 | TGTGCCACCAGTGAGACTAGCGGGAGGGATTTGGATGAGCAGTTCTTC | CATSETSGRDLDEQFF
TRBD1 | TRBJ2-7 | TRBV20-1 | many | 15 | TGCAGTGCTAGAGATCGCCAGGGGGCAGGCTACGAGCAGTACTTC | CSARDRQGAGYEQYF
TRBD2 | TRBJ2-7 | TRBV10-3 | many | 17 | TGTGCCATAAGAGGACTAGCGGGAGGTGAGGACGGTTACGAGCAGTACTTC | CAIRGLAGGEDGYEQYF
- | TRBJ1-2 | TRBV27 | few | 13 | TGTGCCAGCTGCGGGGAAGATTATTATGGCTACACCTTC | CASCGEDYYGYTF
TRBD2 | TRBJ2-7 | TRBV20-1 | - | 14 | TGCAGTGCTAATGGCCGGGAGGGCCCCTACGAGCAGTACTTC | CSANGREGPYEQYF
- | TRBJ2-1 | TRBV20-1 | many | 13 | TGCAGTGCTAGGCTCCCTAGCGCCAGTGAGCAGTTCTTC | CSARLPSASEQFF
TRBD2 | TRBJ2-7 | TRBV3-1 | - | 16 | TGTGCCAGCAGCCAAGATTCAGCAACCCCGACTAGCAGGAAGTACTTC | CASSQDSATPTSRKYF
TRBD2 | TRBJ2-7 | TRBV7-2 | once | 14 | TGTGCCAGCAGCAAGACTAGCGTGGCCTACGAGCAGTACTTC | CASSKTSVAYEQYF
TRBD2 | TRBJ2-2 | TRBV12-3/TRBV12-4 | many | 15 | TGTGCCAGCAGTTTTTTTGCGGGAGACACCGGGGAGCTGTTTTTT | CASSFFAGDTGELFF
- | TRBJ2-3 | TRBV20-1 | - | 11 | TGCAGTGCTAGAGATTTGGATACGCAGTATTTT | CSARDLDTQYF
- | TRBJ1-1 | TRBV29-1 | few | 14 | TGCAGCGTTGTCGAGGGGGGAATGAACACTGAAGCTTTCTTT | CSVVEGGMNTEAFF
- | TRBJ2-1 | TRBV7-2 | many | 15 | TGTGCCAGCACCACCGGGGGAGAGGGATACAATGAGCAGTTCTTC | CASTTGGEGYNEQFF
- | TRBJ1-1 | TRBV2 | many | 12 | TGTGCCAGCAAGCTGGGGTTTACTGAAGCTTTCTTT | CASKLGFTEAFF
TRBD2 | TRBJ2-1 | TRBV7-2 | few | 16 | TGTGCCAGCAGCTCACGGGGACTAGCGGCACTTAATGAGCAGTTCTTC | CASSSRGLAALNEQFF
- | TRBJ1-1 | TRBV20-1 | - | 14 | TGCAGTGCTAGAGATCCCGGGGTGAACACTGAAGCTTTCTTT | CSARDPGVNTEAFF
TRBD2 | TRBJ2-2 | TRBV20-1 | few | 17 | TGCAGTGCTAGAGATACCCGACTAGCGGGGTACACCGGGGAGCTGTTTTTT | CSARDTRLAGYTGELFF
- | TRBJ2-2 | TRBV20-1 | many | 13 | TGCAGTGCTCTACGGACCCTCCAGAAGGAGCTGTTTTTT | CSALRTLQKELFF
- | TRBJ1-1 | TRBV27 | many | 14 | TGTGCCAGCAGTTTATCGCTCAAGAACACTGAAGCTTTCTTT | CASSLSLKNTEAFF